This T cell receptor (beta chain) was obtained from a study of CD8 T cells in ankylosing spondylitis (dated by TCRdb to about 2017). For the wider study: The study set out to find disease-linked TCR variants by profiling T cell receptor beta repertoires in ankylosing spondylitis patients and healthy donors. In total, the full study cohort was made up of 100 to 140 healthy donors and roughly 27 ankylosing spondylitis patients. Samples of peripheral blood were taken, and for ankylosing spondylitis patients, synovial fluid was collected as well.

For this clonotype: It has no known antigen specificity. No clone much larger than this one lies a single base away; base qualities are absent.

Sequencer: Illumina HiSeq 2500. TCR beta libraries were prepared by quantitative 5'-RACE with molecular barcodes. The paper's processing steps were these. A new computational method based on a probabilistic model of VDJ rearrangement was used to identify disease-linked TCR variants. TCRdb reworked the public reads: Q25 trimming with fastp, MiXCR clone assembly, productive beta chains retained. For every CDR3 protein sequence, its rows merge into one entry that carries the most common genes and DNA. TCRdb, rather than the study authors, made the V and J calls. The sample contains about 260,000 distinct CDR3 sequences, 20% to 30% of them found a single time. The ten largest clones add up to approximately 0.61% of the sample. CDR1 is given as SQVTM and CDR2 as ANQGSEA, both from the germline V gene. The CDR3, from cysteine to phenylalanine, totals 11 residues. CDR3 DNA only is kept here, 33 bases in frame from base 1. V loses 3 bases, J loses 3 bases, and the germline ends lie 5 bases apart.

What the work shows at the level of the full study, not this receptor alone: A TCR beta motif of several highly homologous amino acid variants appeared characteristic of blood from ankylosing spondylitis patients. Some motif variants had previously been reported in the synovial fluid and blood of reactive arthritis patients, which suggests shared mechanisms of disease initiation. The disease-linked clones were reported to be significantly enriched in matched synovial fluid samples from ankylosing spondylitis patients. In peripheral blood, the disease-linked clones were found at relatively low frequencies and had a CD8+ phenotype.

Recombination linked TRBV29-1 to TRBJ1-2; the D gene remains uncertain. Sequencing input: blood, either unsorted or a sorted T cell fraction (not recorded which). This TCR derives from a male donor with ankylosing spondylitis or in good health (not recorded which). This receptor has the CDR3 CSVDWDYGYTF. The nucleotides read TGCAGCGTTGATTGGGACTATGGCTACACCTTC.